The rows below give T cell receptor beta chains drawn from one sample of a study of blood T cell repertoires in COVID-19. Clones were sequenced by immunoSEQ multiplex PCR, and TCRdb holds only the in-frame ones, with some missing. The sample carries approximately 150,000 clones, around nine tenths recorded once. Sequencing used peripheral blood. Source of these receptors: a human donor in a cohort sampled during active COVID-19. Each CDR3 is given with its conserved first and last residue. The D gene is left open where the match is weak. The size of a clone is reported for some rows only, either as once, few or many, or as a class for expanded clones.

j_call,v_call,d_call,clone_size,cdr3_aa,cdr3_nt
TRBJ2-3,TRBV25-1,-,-,CASSAYTDTQYF,TGTGCCAGCAGTGCTTACACAGATACGCAGTATTTT
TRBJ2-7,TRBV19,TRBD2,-,CASSILADPYEQYF,TGTGCCAGTAGCATACTAGCGGACCCCTACGAGCAGTACTTC
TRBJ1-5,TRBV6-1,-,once,CASSEGQSNQPQHF,TGTGCCAGCAGTGAAGGGCAGAGCAATCAGCCCCAGCATTTT
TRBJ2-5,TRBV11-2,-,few,CASSSLFTRPYF,TGTGCCAGCAGCTCCCTCTTCACTAGGCCGTACTTC
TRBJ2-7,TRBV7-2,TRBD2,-,CASSPTSGYHEQYF,TGTGCCAGCAGCCCTACTAGCGGTTACCACGAGCAGTACTTC
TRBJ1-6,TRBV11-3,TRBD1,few,CASSLGQSNSPLHF,TGTGCCAGCAGCTTGGGACAGTCCAATTCACCCCTCCACTTT
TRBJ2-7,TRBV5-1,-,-,CASSLAPFYEQYF,TGCGCCAGCAGCTTGGCCCCATTTTACGAGCAGTACTTC
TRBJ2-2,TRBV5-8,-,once,CASSHYGRADTGELFF,TGTGCCAGCTCCCACTATGGCAGGGCGGACACCGGGGAGCTGTTTTTT
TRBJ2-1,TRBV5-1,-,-,CASSLYGGSYNEQFF,TGCGCCAGCAGCTTGTACGGGGGCTCCTACAATGAGCAGTTCTTC
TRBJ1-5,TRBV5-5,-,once,CASTPGGINQPQHF,TGTGCCAGCACCCCCGGGGGAATCAATCAGCCCCAGCATTTT
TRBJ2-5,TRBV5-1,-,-,CASSPLGSETQYF,TGCGCCAGCAGCCCCCTAGGATCCGAGACCCAGTACTTC
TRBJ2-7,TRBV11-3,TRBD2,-,CASSRGLAGGPAEQYF,TGTGCCAGCAGCAGAGGACTAGCGGGAGGGCCCGCCGAGCAGTACTTC
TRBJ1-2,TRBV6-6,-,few,CASSYPRGGYGYTF,TGTGCCAGCAGTTATCCACGAGGGGGCTATGGCTACACCTTC
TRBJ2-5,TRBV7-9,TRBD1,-,CASSKGAVQETQYF,TGTGCCAGCAGCAAGGGGGCAGTCCAAGAGACCCAGTACTTC
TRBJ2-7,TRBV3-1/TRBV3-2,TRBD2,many,CASSQSSGREGEQYF,TGTGCCAGCAGCCAATCTAGCGGGAGGGAAGGCGAGCAGTACTTC
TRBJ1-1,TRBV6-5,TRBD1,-,CASSYGPGGMNTEAFF,TGTGCCAGCAGTTATGGGCCAGGGGGTATGAACACTGAAGCTTTCTTT
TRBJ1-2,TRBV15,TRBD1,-,CATRILPRQGNIANYGYTF,TGTGCCACCAGAATCCTTCCCAGACAGGGAAACATCGCTAACTATGGCTACACCTTC
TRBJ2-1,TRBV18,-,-,CASSPVGRRNDEQFF,TGTGCCAGCTCCCCAGTCGGTAGGCGGAACGATGAGCAGTTCTTC
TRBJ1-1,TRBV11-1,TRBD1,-,CASSLGGTAQAFF,TGTGCCAGCAGCTTAGGGGGGACAGCTCAAGCTTTCTTT
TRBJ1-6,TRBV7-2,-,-,CASSLERGGSSYNSPLHF,TGTGCCAGCAGCTTAGAAAGGGGCGGGAGCTCCTATAATTCACCCCTCCACTTT
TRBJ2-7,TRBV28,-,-,CASSSVGESSYEQYF,TGTGCCAGCAGTTCGGTCGGGGAGAGCTCCTACGAGCAGTACTTC
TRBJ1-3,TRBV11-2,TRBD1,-,CASSRGQGVTNTIYF,TGTGCCAGCAGCCGGGGACAGGGGGTTACAAACACCATATATTTT
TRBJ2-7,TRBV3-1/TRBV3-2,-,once,CASSRIYEQYF,TGTGCCAGCAGCCGTATATACGAGCAGTACTTC
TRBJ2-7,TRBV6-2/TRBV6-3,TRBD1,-,CASSYEGANAYEQYF,TGTGCCAGCAGTTACGAGGGGGCTAACGCCTACGAGCAGTACTTC
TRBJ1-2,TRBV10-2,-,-,CASSELPPSSSSNYGYTF,TGCGCCAGCAGTGAGCTTCCCCCTTCTTCGAGCTCTAACTATGGCTACACCTTC
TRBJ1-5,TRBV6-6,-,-,CASSYTPGSNQPQHF,TGTGCCAGCAGTTACACACCGGGTAGCAATCAGCCCCAGCATTTT
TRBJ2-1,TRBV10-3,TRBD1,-,CAISESGTGSLHEQFF,TGTGCCATCAGTGAGTCTGGGACAGGGTCTCTGCATGAGCAGTTCTTC
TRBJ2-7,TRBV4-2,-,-,CASSQESPDFPLEQYF,TGTGCCAGCAGCCAAGAAAGCCCCGATTTTCCCCTCGAGCAGTACTTC
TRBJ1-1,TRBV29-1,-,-,CSVEGIGGAEAFF,TGCAGCGTTGAGGGGATCGGGGGTGCTGAAGCTTTCTTT
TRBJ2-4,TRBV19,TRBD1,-,CASSIGGTAPGQAKNIQYF,TGTGCCAGTAGTATAGGGGGGACAGCCCCAGGCCAGGCCAAAAACATTCAGTACTTC
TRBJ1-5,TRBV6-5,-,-,CASSPQTGHQPQHF,TGTGCCAGCAGTCCACAGACAGGTCATCAGCCCCAGCATTTT
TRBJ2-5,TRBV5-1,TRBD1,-,CASSLLLAGGGKETQYF,TGCGCCAGCAGCTTGCTGTTGGCAGGGGGTGGGAAAGAGACCCAGTACTTC
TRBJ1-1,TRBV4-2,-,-,CASTREGLGLNTEAFF,TGTGCCAGCACGCGGGAGGGGCTCGGGCTGAACACTGAAGCTTTCTTT
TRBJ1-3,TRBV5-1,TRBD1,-,CASSWGTGNSGNTIYF,TGCGCCAGCAGCTGGGGGACAGGGAATTCCGGAAACACCATATATTTT
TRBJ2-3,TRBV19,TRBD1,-,CASSTTGEATQYF,TGTGCCAGTAGTACCACAGGGGAAGCTACGCAGTATTTT
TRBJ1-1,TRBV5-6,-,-,CASSLAGTNMNTEAFF,TGTGCCAGCAGCTTGGCAGGTACGAATATGAACACTGAAGCTTTCTTT
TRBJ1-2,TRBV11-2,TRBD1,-,CASSLGPGTGVRGYTF,TGTGCCAGCAGCTTAGGTCCCGGGACAGGGGTGAGGGGCTACACCTTC
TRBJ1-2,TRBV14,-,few,CASSQDIYYGYTF,TGTGCCAGCAGCCAAGACATTTACTATGGCTACACCTTC
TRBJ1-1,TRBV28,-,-,CASIRQGNTEAFF,TGTGCCAGCATCCGTCAGGGGAACACTGAAGCTTTCTTT
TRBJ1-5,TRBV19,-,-,CASSDPGLDQPQHF,TGTGCCAGTAGTGACCCAGGGTTGGATCAGCCCCAGCATTTT
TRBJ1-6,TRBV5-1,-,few,CASSRTADYNSPLHF,TGCGCCAGCAGCAGGACAGCGGACTATAATTCACCCCTCCACTTT
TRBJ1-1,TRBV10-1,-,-,CASSESGASRVTEAFF,TGCGCCAGCAGTGAGTCTGGGGCCAGTCGGGTAACTGAAGCTTTCTTT
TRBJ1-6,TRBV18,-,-,CASSPPQGQNSPLHF,TGTGCCAGCTCACCTCCGCAGGGCCAGAATTCACCCCTCCACTTT
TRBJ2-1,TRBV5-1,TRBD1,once,CASSFGQDHNEQFF,TGCGCCAGCAGTTTCGGACAGGACCACAATGAGCAGTTCTTC
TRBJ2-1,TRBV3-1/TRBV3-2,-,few,CASSHRSSGFDEQFF,TGTGCCAGCAGCCATCGGTCTAGTGGGTTCGATGAGCAGTTCTTC
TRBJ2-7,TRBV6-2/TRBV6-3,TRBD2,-,CASSPDSGPPNEQYF,TGTGCCAGCAGTCCCGATAGCGGGCCCCCGAACGAGCAGTACTTC